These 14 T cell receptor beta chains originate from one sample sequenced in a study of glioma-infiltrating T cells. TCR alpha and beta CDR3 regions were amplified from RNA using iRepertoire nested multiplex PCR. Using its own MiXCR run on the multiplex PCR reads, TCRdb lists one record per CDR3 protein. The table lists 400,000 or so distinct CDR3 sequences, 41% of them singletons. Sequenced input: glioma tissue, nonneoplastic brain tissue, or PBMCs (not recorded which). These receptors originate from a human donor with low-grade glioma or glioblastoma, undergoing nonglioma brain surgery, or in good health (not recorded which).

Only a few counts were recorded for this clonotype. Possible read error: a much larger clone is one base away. CDR3 coding DNA: TGTGCCAGCACCCCGCAGGGTTATGGGACGAACGCTGAAGCTTTCTTT. This sequence encodes CASTPQGYGTNAEAFF. The V call is TRBV6-2 or TRBV6-3, the J call TRBJ1-1; weak D call: TRBD1 (5 bases). The CDR3 totals 16 residues. Germline values: CDR1 MNHEY, CDR2 SVGEGT.

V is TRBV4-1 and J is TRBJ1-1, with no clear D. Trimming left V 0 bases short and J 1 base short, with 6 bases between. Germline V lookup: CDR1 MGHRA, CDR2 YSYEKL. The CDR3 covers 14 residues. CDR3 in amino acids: CASSQEGRNTEAFF. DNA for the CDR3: TGCGCCAGCAGCCAAGAGGGCAGGAACACTGAAGCTTTCTTT.

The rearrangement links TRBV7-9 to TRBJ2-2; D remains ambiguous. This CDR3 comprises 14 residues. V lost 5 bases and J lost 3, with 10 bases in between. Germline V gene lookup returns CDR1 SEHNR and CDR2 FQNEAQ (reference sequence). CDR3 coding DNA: TGTGCCAGCAGCATCACGAGTTACACCGGGGAGCTGTTTTTT. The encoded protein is CASSITSYTGELFF.

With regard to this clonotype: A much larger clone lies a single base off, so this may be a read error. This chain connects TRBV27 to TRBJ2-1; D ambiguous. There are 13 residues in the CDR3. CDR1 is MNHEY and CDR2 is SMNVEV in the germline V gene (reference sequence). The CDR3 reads CASGFVNNNEQFF. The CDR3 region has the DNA TGTGCCAGCGGTTTTGTTAATAACAATGAGCAGTTCTTC.

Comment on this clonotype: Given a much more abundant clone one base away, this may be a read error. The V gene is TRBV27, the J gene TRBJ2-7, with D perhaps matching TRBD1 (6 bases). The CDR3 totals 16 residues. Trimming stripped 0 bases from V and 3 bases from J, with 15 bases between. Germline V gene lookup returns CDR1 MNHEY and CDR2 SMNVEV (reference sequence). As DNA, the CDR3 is TGTGCCAGCAGTTTATCGAGACAGGCTCCATACTACGAGCAGTACTTC. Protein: CASSLSRQAPYYEQYF.

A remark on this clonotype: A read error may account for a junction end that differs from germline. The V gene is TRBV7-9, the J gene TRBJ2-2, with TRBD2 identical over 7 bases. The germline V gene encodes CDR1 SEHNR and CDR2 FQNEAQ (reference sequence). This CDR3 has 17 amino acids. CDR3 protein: CASSQPGGGDVTGELFF. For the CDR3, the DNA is TGCGCCAGCAGCCAGCCCGGGGGAGGGGACGTCACCGGGGAGCTGTTTTTT.

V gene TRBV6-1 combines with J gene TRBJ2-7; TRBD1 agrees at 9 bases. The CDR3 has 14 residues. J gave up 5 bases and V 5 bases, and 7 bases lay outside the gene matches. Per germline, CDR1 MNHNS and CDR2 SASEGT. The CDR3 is CASSTGQGKNEQYF. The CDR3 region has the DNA TGTGCCAGCAGTACGGGACAGGGTAAAAACGAGCAGTACTTC.

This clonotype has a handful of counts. The CDR3 reads CASSQQGGIQTQYF. CDR3 DNA sequence: TGTGCCAGCAGCCAACAGGGGGGGATACAGACCCAGTACTTC. The chain combines TRBV12-3 or TRBV12-4 with TRBJ2-5; TRBD1 might be the D (8 bases). There are 14 residues in the CDR3. Between the trimmed V and J ends, which lost 6 bases and 6 bases, there was a span of 17 bases.

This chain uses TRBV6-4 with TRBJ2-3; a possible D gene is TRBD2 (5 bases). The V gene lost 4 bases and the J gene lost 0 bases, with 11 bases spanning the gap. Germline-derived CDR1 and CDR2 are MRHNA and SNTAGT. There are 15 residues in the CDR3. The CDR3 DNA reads TGTGCCAGCAGTGTTGGGCGGACTAGCACAGATACGCAGTATTTT. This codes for CASSVGRTSTDTQYF.

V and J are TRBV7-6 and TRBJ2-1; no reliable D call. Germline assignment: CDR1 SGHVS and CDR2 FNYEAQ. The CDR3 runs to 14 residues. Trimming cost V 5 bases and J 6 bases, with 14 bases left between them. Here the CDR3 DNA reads TGTGCCAGCAGCCAAGTCTTGGAAGGCAATGAGCAGTTCTTC. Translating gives CASSQVLEGNEQFF.

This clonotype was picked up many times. CDR3 sequence reads: CASSLVGAGGPVEQYF. The CDR3, as DNA: TGTGCCAGCAGTTTAGTGGGGGCGGGAGGCCCAGTCGAGCAGTACTTC. The rearrangement uses TRBV27 and TRBJ2-7, with 8 nucleotides matching TRBD2. Germline CDR1 reads MNHEY; CDR2 reads SMNVEV (reference sequence). The J segment lost 6 bases and the V segment lost 2 bases, leaving 12 bases of the junction unmatched. The CDR3 covers 16 residues.

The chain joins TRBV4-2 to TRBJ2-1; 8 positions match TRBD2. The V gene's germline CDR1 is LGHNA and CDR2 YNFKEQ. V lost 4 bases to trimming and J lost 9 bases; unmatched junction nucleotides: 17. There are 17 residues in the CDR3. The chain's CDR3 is CASSPKAPGLVWPEQFF. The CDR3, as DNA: TGTGCCAGCAGCCCGAAGGCCCCGGGACTAGTATGGCCTGAGCAGTTCTTC.

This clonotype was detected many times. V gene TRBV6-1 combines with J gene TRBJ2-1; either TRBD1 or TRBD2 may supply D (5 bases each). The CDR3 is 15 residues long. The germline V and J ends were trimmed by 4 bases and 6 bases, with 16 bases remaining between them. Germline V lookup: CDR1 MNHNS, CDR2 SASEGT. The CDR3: CASSAPGRSFNEQFF. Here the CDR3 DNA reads TGTGCCAGCAGTGCGCCGGGACGGAGCTTCAATGAGCAGTTCTTC.

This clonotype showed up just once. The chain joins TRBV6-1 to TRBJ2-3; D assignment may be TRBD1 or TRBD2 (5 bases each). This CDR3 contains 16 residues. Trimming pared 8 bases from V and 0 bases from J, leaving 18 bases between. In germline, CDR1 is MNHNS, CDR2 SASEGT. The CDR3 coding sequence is TGTGCCAGCTTACCGGGACGGGGCCTTAGCACAGATACGCAGTATTTT. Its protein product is CASLPGRGLSTDTQYF.